These 22 T cell receptor beta chains were all obtained from the same sample, sequenced in a study of blood T cell repertoires in COVID-19. Assay used: immunoSEQ multiplex PCR; TCRdb lists only in-frame clones, some missing. The sample records about 57,000 clones, about four fifths being singletons. Sequences were obtained from PBMCs or T cells enriched from blood (not recorded which). The receptor source for this set is a woman aged 40-49 years with acute COVID-19.

CDR3 sequence reads: CASSETGSPLHF. The DNA of the CDR3 is TGTGCCAGTAGTGAAACGGGTTCACCCCTCCACTTT. The chain couples TRBV19 to TRBJ1-6; no firm D call. V was cut by 5 bases and J by 9 bases, with 8 bases left in between. CDR1 is LNHDA and CDR2 is SQIVND in the germline V gene (reference sequence). The CDR3 runs 12 residues.

This chain uses TRBV4-1 with TRBJ1-3, with 7 bases identical to TRBD1. This CDR3 region has 15 residues. J gave up 4 bases and V 5 bases, and 8 bases lay outside the gene matches. The germline V gene encodes CDR1 MGHRA and CDR2 YSYEKL. The CDR3 DNA is TGCGCCAGCAGCGCTTCGACAGGGACAGGAAACACCATATATTTT. Encoded protein: CASSASTGTGNTIYF.

For this clone: The sample holds other DNA sequences that translate to the same CDR3. This chain's CDR3 is CASSPQQGYEQYF. The DNA of the CDR3 is TGTGCCAGCTCACCACAACAGGGCTACGAGCAGTACTTC. The chain links TRBV18 to TRBJ2-7; D might be TRBD1 (6 bases). V lost 1 base and J 3 bases, leaving 7 bases between the germline ends. The CDR3 is 13 amino acids. Per the germline V gene, CDR1 is KGHSH and CDR2 is LQKENI.

The V and J genes are TRBV7-8 and TRBJ2-5; TRBD2 agrees at 10 bases. V lost 5 bases and J lost 0; bases outside the gene matches: 6. The CDR3 loop spans 16 amino acids. Germline lookup yields CDR1 SGHVS and CDR2 FQNEAQ. The CDR3 region is CASSKTSGSYQETQYF. The DNA for the CDR3 is TGTGCCAGCAGCAAGACTAGCGGGTCGTACCAAGAGACCCAGTACTTC.

The chain recombines TRBV3-1 (or the pseudogene TRBV3-2) with TRBJ2-2; the D gene is possibly TRBD2 (5 bases). This CDR3 region has 14 residues. V was clipped by 3 bases and J by 1 base, with 6 bases between them. Germline CDR1 LGHDT, CDR2 YNNKEL (reference sequence). In DNA, the CDR3 is TGTGCCAGCAGCCAGGGGAGGAACACCGGGGAGCTGTTTTTT. Translated: CASSQGRNTGELFF.

The CDR3 region has the DNA TGTGCCATCAGTGGGACAGCCGATAGCAATCAGCCCCAGCATTTT. Amino acid sequence: CAISGTADSNQPQHF. The J gene is TRBJ1-5, the V gene TRBV10-3; tentatively, D is TRBD1 (6 bases). The germline CDR1 and CDR2 sequences are ENHRY and SYGVKD. The CDR3 sequence is 15 residues long. V was cut by 4 bases and J by 0 bases, with 10 bases left in between.

V and J are TRBV5-3 and TRBJ2-1; 12 nucleotides agree with TRBD2. TRBV5-3 is noted as an ORF with a role that remains uncertain. The CDR3 covers 16 residues. V was clipped by 0 bases and J by 5 bases; unmatched bases: 3. CDR3 DNA: TGTGCCAGAAGCTTGGCTAGGACTAGCGGGAACAATGAGCAGTTCTTC. This codes for CARSLARTSGNNEQFF.

The J gene is TRBJ1-5, the V gene TRBV19; D is unresolved. Between the trimmed V and J ends, which lost 3 bases and 3 bases, there was a span of 6 bases. Germline CDR1 LNHDA, CDR2 SQIVND (reference sequence). This CDR3 has 13 residues. This CDR3 is CASSIQHNQPQHF. The CDR3 DNA is TGTGCCAGTAGTATTCAACACAATCAGCCCCAGCATTTT. Complete variable domain (other parts from reference TRBV19 and TRBJ1-5): DGGITQSPKYLFRKEGQNVTLSCEQNLNHDAMYWYRQDPGQGLRLIYYSQIVNDFQKGDIAEGYSVSREKKESFPLTVTSAQKNPTAFYLCASSIQHNQPQHFGDGTRLSIL.

The chain joins TRBV11-3 to TRBJ2-1; 7 bases match TRBD2. Trimming cost V 1 base and J 3 bases; bases outside gene matches: 6. The CDR3 is 16 amino acids. Germline CDR1 is SGHNT and CDR2 is YENEEA. CDR3 loop: CASSLGVGDYYNEQFF. DNA of the CDR3: TGTGCCAGCAGCTTAGGGGTCGGGGACTACTACAATGAGCAGTTCTTC.

This sequence joins TRBV4-1 and TRBJ1-6, with 7 bases that match TRBD1. The CDR3 is 16 residues long. V shed 4 bases, J shed 8 bases, and the junction held 11 bases outside the gene matches. Germline lookup yields CDR1 MGHRA and CDR2 YSYEKL. CDR3 nucleotides: TGCGCCAGCAGCCGGGAACCGGGACAGACCGATTCACCCCTCCACTTT. Its translation: CASSREPGQTDSPLHF.

In DNA, the CDR3 is TGTGCCAGTAGACAAGACAGGGAGGCGCGGCAGCCCCAGCATTTT. Its protein product is CASRQDREARQPQHF. The V and J genes are TRBV19 and TRBJ1-5; 7 bases are a match to TRBD1. Germline loops: CDR1 LNHDA, CDR2 SQIVND (reference sequence). The V segment lost 6 bases and the J segment 7 bases; nucleotides outside the gene matches: 12. CDR3 length: 15 amino acids.

The chain combines TRBV3-1 (or the pseudogene TRBV3-2) with TRBJ2-5; 9 bases are shared with TRBD2. The J segment lost 2 bases and the V segment lost 4 bases, leaving 8 bases of the junction unmatched. The CDR3 totals 16 residues. The germline CDR1 and CDR2 sequences are LGHDT and YNNKEL (reference sequence). This CDR3 reads CASSLALAGPQETQYF. Written as DNA, the CDR3 is TGTGCCAGCAGCCTCGCTCTAGCGGGGCCACAAGAGACCCAGTACTTC.

The chain links TRBV9 to TRBJ2-7; 10 nucleotides match TRBD1. With V trimmed by 0 bases and J by 2 bases, 2 bases remained unmatched. Germline lookup yields CDR1 SGDLS and CDR2 YYNGEE. CDR3 length: 15 residues. The CDR3: CASSVGQGATYEQYF. The CDR3 DNA follows: TGTGCCAGCAGCGTAGGACAGGGGGCCACCTACGAGCAGTACTTC.

This clone is deemed medium-sized. The chain couples TRBV5-1 to TRBJ2-2, with TRBD1 matching 8 bases. With V trimmed by 0 bases and J by 4 bases, 2 bases remained unmatched. Per germline, CDR1 SGHRS and CDR2 YFSETQ. The CDR3 totals 15 residues. The CDR3 loop is CASSLGQGITGELFF. The CDR3 nucleotides read TGCGCCAGCAGCTTGGGACAGGGGATCACCGGGGAGCTGTTTTTT.

In this sample, this clone turned up once. The chain uses TRBV10-3 and TRBJ1-1; 8 bases line up with TRBD1. The CDR3 has 14 amino acids. Losses at the gene ends were 7 bases for V and 2 bases for J; bases not matched to a gene: 6. Germline lookup yields CDR1 ENHRY and CDR2 SYGVKD. This CDR3 reads CAITVGQGNTEAFF. In nucleotides, the CDR3 is TGTGCCATCACCGTCGGACAGGGTAACACTGAAGCTTTCTTT.

The genes are TRBV7-8 and TRBJ1-5; D call uncertain. Germline V gene data show CDR1 as SGHVS and CDR2 as FQNEAQ. The CDR3 is 14 amino acids. The V end lost 2 bases, the J end lost 3 bases, and 8 bases lay between the germline ends. CDR3 amino acids: CASSLKLNNQPQHF. The CDR3 DNA reads as TGTGCCAGCAGCTTAAAACTGAACAATCAGCCCCAGCATTTT.

This clone occurred once. The chain combines TRBV3-1 (or the pseudogene TRBV3-2) with TRBJ2-3, with 10 bases lining up with TRBD2. CDR1 is LGHDT, CDR2 YNNKEL, per germline (reference sequence). Trimming cost V 3 bases and J 5 bases; bases outside gene matches: 8. The CDR3 contains 16 residues. The CDR3 spells CASSQVAGGLGDTQYF. The CDR3 coding sequence is TGTGCCAGCAGCCAGGTAGCGGGAGGTCTGGGAGATACGCAGTATTTT.

The count of this clone is one. The chain employs TRBV5-1 and TRBJ2-3, with 11 bases lining up with TRBD2. The germline V gene encodes CDR1 SGHRS and CDR2 YFSETQ. The CDR3 is made up of 17 amino acids. The V segment lost 0 bases and the J segment 3 bases; nucleotides outside the gene matches: 6. The CDR3 DNA follows: TGCGCCAGCAGCTTGGGGTCTAGCGGGGGGAGAACAGATACGCAGTATTTT. Its translation is CASSLGSSGGRTDTQYF.

The chain couples TRBV21-1 to TRBJ2-5; the table's D call, TRBD2, has no DNA check behind it. TRBV21-1 is described as a pseudogene. The CDR3 has 16 amino acids. This CDR3 reads CASSFIVAGGGETQYF. In nucleotides, the CDR3 is TGTGCCAGCAGCTTTATAGTAGCGGGAGGAGGAGAGACCCAGTACTTC.

The rearrangement joins TRBV5-1 to TRBJ2-3, with 9 bases lining up with TRBD2. Trimming removed 2 bases from V and 0 bases from J; junction bases left unmatched: 13. The CDR3 spans 19 residues. Germline V gives CDR1 SGHRS, CDR2 YFSETQ. CDR3 amino acids: CASSFSGGYQPTSTDTQYF. The CDR3 DNA is TGCGCCAGCAGCTTTAGCGGGGGATACCAGCCTACTAGCACAGATACGCAGTATTTT.

The rearrangement uses TRBV27 and TRBJ1-5; D possibly corresponds to TRBD1 (6 bases). The germline gives CDR1 MNHEY, CDR2 SMNVEV (reference sequence). The CDR3 is made up of 15 amino acids. The V gene lost 6 bases and the J gene lost 11 bases, with 23 bases spanning the gap. The CDR3: CASRMTSQIGGAQHF. The CDR3 nucleotides read TGTGCCAGCAGGATGACATCCCAAATAGGGGGAGCCCAGCATTTT.

The CDR3 coding sequence is TGTGCCAGTACCCCGACAGGGGGCTATACTGAAGCTTTCTTT. Residues: CASTPTGGYTEAFF. The rearrangement uses TRBV19 and TRBJ1-1, with TRBD1 matching over 10 bases. This CDR3 spans 14 amino acids. V shed 7 bases and J 5 bases; nucleotides not matched to a gene: 7. Germline assignment: CDR1 LNHDA and CDR2 SQIVND (reference sequence).